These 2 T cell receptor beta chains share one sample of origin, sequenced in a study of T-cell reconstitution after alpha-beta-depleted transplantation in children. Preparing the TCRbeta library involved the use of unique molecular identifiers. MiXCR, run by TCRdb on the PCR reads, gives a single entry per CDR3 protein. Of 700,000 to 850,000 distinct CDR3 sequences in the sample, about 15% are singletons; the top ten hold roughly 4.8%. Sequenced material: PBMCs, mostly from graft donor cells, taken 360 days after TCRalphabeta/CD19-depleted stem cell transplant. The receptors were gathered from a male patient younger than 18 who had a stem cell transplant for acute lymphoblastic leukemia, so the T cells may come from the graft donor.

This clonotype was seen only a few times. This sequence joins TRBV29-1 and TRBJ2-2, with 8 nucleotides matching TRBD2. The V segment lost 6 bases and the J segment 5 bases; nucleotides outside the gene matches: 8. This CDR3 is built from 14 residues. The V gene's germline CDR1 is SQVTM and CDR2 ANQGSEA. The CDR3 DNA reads TGCAGCGTCACAAGCGGGAGCGGTACCGGGGAGCTGTTTTTT. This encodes CSVTSGSGTGELFF.

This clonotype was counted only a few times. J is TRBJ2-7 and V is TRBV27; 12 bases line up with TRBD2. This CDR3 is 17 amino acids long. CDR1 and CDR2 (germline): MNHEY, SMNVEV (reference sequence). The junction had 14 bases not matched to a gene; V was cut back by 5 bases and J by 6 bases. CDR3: CASSALLAGGSLIEQYF. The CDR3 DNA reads TGTGCCAGCAGTGCTTTACTAGCGGGGGGATCCTTGATCGAGCAGTACTTC.